This TCR beta chain derives from a study of CD4 T cells in relation to SARS-CoV-2 and coronaviruses. Libraries were prepared by immunoSEQ multiplex PCR; TCRdb keeps only in-frame clonotypes and omits some of them. The sample has tens of thousands of clones; 65% to 80% are singletons. The CDR3 is 15 amino acids. Per germline, CDR1 SGHAT and CDR2 FQNNGV. V lost 4 bases to trimming and J lost 9 bases; unmatched junction nucleotides: 10. Turning to this clone: Its antigen is unknown.

Material for sequencing was memory CD4+ T cells from PBMCs, cultured in vitro. The sequence was obtained from an adult with COVID-19. The chain uses TRBV11-2 and TRBJ2-1; the match to TRBD2 covers 9 bases. Here the CDR3 reads CASSSPGLAPGEQFF. CDR3 DNA sequence: TGTGCCAGCAGCTCCCCGGGACTAGCACCTGGTGAGCAGTTCTTC.